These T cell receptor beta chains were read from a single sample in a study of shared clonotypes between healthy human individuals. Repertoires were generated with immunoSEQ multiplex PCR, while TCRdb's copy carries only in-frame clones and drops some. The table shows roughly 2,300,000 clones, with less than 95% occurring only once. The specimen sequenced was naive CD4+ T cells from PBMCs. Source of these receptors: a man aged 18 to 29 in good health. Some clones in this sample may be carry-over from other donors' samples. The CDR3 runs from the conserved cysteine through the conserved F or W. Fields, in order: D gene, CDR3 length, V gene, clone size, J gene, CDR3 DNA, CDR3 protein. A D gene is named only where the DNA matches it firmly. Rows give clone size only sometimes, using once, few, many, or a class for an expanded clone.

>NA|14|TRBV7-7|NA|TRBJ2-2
TGTGCCAGCAGCTTAGCCCTAAACACCGGGGAGCTGTTTTTT
CASSLALNTGELFF
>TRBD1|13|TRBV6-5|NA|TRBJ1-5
TGTGCCAGCAGATTGACAGGGGAACAGCCCCAGCATTTT
CASRLTGEQPQHF
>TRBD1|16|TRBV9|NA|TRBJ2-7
TGTGCCAGCAGCGCCTACCGGACAGGGGGTAGCTACGAGCAGTACTTC
CASSAYRTGGSYEQYF
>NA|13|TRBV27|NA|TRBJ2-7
TGTGCCAGCAGTTTAGGGCAGGGGTGGGAGCAGTACTTC
CASSLGQGWEQYF
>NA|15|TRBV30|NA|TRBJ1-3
TGTGCCTGGAGTGTAAGCACGGCTATCGGCAACACCATATATTTT
CAWSVSTAIGNTIYF
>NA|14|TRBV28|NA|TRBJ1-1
TGTGCCAGCAGTTTATTAGGGGATCGGACTGAAGCTTTCTTT
CASSLLGDRTEAFF
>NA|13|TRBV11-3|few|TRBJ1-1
TGTGCCAGCAGCTTGAGGGGGAACACTGAAGCTTTCTTT
CASSLRGNTEAFF
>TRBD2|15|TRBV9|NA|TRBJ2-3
TGTGCCAGCAGCGAATCCGGGACTAGTAGTATCCCGCAGTATTTT
CASSESGTSSIPQYF
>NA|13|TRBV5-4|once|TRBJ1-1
TGTGCCAGCAGCTTGATCTATAACACTGAAGCTTTCTTT
CASSLIYNTEAFF
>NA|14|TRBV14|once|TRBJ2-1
TGTGCCAGCAGCCAAGGTCGCATTCTCTATGAGCAGTTCTTC
CASSQGRILYEQFF
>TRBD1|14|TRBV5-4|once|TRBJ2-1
TGTGCCAGCAGCCTGGACAGGGATAGCGGTGAGCAGTTCTTC
CASSLDRDSGEQFF
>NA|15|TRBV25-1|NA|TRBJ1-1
TGTGCCAGCAGTGATGCGAGGGCGTCGAGCACTGAAGCTTTCTTT
CASSDARASSTEAFF
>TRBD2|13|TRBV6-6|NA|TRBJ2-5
TGTGCCAGCAGTAGGTGGGGGGGAGAGACCCAGTACTTC
CASSRWGGETQYF
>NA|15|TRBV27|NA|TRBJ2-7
TGTGCCAGCAGCCCGATTACGGGACATACCTACGAGCAGTACTTC
CASSPITGHTYEQYF
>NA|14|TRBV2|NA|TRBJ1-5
TGTGCCAGCAGTGAACAGGGGCCAGATCAGCCCCAGCATTTT
CASSEQGPDQPQHF
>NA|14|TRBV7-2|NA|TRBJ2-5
TGTGCCAGCAGCGCGCCGGCACTAGTGAAGACCCAGTACTTC
CASSAPALVKTQYF
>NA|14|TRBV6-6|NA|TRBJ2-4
TGTGCCAGCAGTCTGGACTGGTCCGAAAACATTCAGTACTTC
CASSLDWSENIQYF
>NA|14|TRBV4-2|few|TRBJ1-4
TGTGCCAGCAGCCAATCGGGTGGGAATGAAAAACTGTTTTTT
CASSQSGGNEKLFF
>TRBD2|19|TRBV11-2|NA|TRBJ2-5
TGTGCCAGCAAAGAGAGGCCCAGGGGAGTAGCGGGAGGGCGAGAGACCCAGTACTTC
CASKERPRGVAGGRETQYF
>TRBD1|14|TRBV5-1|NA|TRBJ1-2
TGCGCCAGCAGCACCCAGGGGGGCGGCTATGGCTACACCTTC
CASSTQGGGYGYTF
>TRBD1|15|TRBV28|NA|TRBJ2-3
TGTGCCAGCAGTTTATGGACAGGGGGCACAGATACGCAGTATTTT
CASSLWTGGTDTQYF
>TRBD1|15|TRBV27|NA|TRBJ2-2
TGTGCCAGCAGTTGGGACAGGGCGCTCGCCGGGGAGCTGTTTTTT
CASSWDRALAGELFF
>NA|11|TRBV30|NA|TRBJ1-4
TGTGCCTGGAGTGTTGGTGAAAAACTGTTTTTT
CAWSVGEKLFF
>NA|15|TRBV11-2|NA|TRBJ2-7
TGTGCCAGCAGACGCCCCCAGCAGCGCCCCTACGAGCAGTACTTC
CASRRPQQRPYEQYF
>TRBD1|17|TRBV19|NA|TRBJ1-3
TGTGCCAGTAGACCCCCGACAGGGGGTCACTCTGGAAACACCATATATTTT
CASRPPTGGHSGNTIYF
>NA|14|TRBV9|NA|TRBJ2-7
TGTGCCAGCAGCGCCCGGAGCCGCCCGGACGAGCAGTACTTC
CASSARSRPDEQYF
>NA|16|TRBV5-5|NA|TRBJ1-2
TGTGCCAGCAGCTTCGTAACAGGACCTGCTAACTATGGCTACACCTTC
CASSFVTGPANYGYTF
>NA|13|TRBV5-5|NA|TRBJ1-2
TGTGCCAGCAGCTTGGGCAGCCTCTATGGCTACACCTTC
CASSLGSLYGYTF
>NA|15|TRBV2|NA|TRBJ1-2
TGTGCCAGCAGTGAAGTGAGTCAGGGAACCTATGGCTACACCTTC
CASSEVSQGTYGYTF
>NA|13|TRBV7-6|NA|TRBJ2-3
TGTGCCAGCAGCTTAGCGCGCACAGATACGCAGTATTTT
CASSLARTDTQYF
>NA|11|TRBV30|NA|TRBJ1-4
TGTGCCTGGGCAAAGGGGGAAAAACTGTTTTTT
CAWAKGEKLFF
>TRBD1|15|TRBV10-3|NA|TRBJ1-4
TGTGCCATCAGCCCAGGGACAGGGGGGAATGAAAAACTGTTTTTT
CAISPGTGGNEKLFF
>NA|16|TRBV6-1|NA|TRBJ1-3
TGTGCCAGCAGTGCGGACAGTGTAATGCCCCGAAACACCATATATTTT
CASSADSVMPRNTIYF
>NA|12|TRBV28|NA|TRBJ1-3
TGTGCCAGCAGTTTGCTTTCAAACACCATATATTTT
CASSLLSNTIYF
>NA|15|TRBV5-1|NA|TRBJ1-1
TGCGCCAGCAGCTTGGCCCCGGGTAGTGGAACTGAAGCTTTCTTT
CASSLAPGSGTEAFF
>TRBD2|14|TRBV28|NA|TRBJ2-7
TGTGCCAGCATAGCTAGCGGGAGCATCTACGAGCAGTACTTC
CASIASGSIYEQYF
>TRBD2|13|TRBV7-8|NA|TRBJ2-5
TGTGCCAGCAGCCGGGAGGAGGGAGAGACCCAGTACTTC
CASSREEGETQYF
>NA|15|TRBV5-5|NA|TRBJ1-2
TGTGCCAGCAGCAGTACAGGGAACTCTAACTATGGCTACACCTTC
CASSSTGNSNYGYTF
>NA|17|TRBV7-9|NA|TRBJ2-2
TGTGCCAGCAGCCTTGGGCAGGGGAACTCGAACACCGGGGAGCTGTTTTTT
CASSLGQGNSNTGELFF
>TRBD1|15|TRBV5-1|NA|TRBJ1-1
TGCGCCAGCAGCTTGGGACAGGGGGCAAACACTGAAGCTTTCTTT
CASSLGQGANTEAFF
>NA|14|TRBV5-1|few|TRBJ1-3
TGCGCCAGCAGCTTACAGGGCTCTGGAAACACCATATATTTT
CASSLQGSGNTIYF
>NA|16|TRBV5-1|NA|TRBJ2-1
TGCGCCAGCAGCTTGGAATCATCCGGCGGCTACAATGAGCAGTTCTTC
CASSLESSGGYNEQFF
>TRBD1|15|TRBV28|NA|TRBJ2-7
TGTGCCAGCAGTATCCGGACAGGGGGCCCCTACGAGCAGTACTTC
CASSIRTGGPYEQYF
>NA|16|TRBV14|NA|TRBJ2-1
TGTGCCAGCAGCGTTCGAGGCGGGAACCTGTACAATGAGCAGTTCTTC
CASSVRGGNLYNEQFF
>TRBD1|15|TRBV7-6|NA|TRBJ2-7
TGTGCCAGCAGCTTAGGGGGACAGGGTGTATACGAGCAGTACTTC
CASSLGGQGVYEQYF
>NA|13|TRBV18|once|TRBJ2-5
TGTGCCAGCTCACCTAACCTGGAGGAGACCCAGTACTTC
CASSPNLEETQYF
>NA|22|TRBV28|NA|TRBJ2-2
TGTGCCAGCAGTCCCTTGTTTTTAGGACAGACCTACCTCGGGCCGAACACCGGGGAGCTGTTTTTT
CASSPLFLGQTYLGPNTGELFF
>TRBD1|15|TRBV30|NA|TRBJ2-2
TGTGCCTGGAGGCCCCAAGACAGGGAAACCGGGGAGCTGTTTTTT
CAWRPQDRETGELFF
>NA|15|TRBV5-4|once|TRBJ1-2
TGTGCCAGCAGCTTGGGAGGGGCTTCGAACTATGGCTACACCTTC
CASSLGGASNYGYTF
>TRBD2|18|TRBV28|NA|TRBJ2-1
TGTGCCAGCAGTTATGTGGGTATGGGGGCTAGCGGGACTGTTGAGCAGTTCTTC
CASSYVGMGASGTVEQFF
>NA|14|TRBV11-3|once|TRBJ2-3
TGTGCCAGCAGCTCAGGGCCCACAGAGGAGGGGCAGTATTTT
CASSSGPTEEGQYF
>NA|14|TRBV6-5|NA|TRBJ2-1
TGTGCCAGCAGCCGAAAAGGACAGACCGATGAGCAGTTCTTC
CASSRKGQTDEQFF